One sample yielded the 2 T cell receptor beta chains listed below, sequenced in a study of identifying expanded T cells in peripheral blood. Measured with immunoSEQ multiplex PCR; TCRdb has only the in-frame clones, and not every one. The sample holds 70,000 to 95,000 clones; roughly 90% are singletons and the top ten take 7.3%. Sequencing input: blood. The receptors derive from a person aged 18 to 75 in good health.

The chain employs TRBV4-1 and TRBJ1-5; 7 positions match TRBD1. The CDR3 sequence is 19 residues long. Germline-derived CDR1 and CDR2 are MGHRA and YSYEKL. Trimming removed 1 base from V and 2 bases from J; junction bases left unmatched: 14. The CDR3 DNA reads TGCGCCAGCAGCCAAGTGGGCAGGGGGAAAGAGATAGGCAATCAGCCCCAGCATTTT. This codes for CASSQVGRGKEIGNQPQHF.

This clone was detected once. The J gene is TRBJ1-2, the V gene TRBV2; D ambiguous. Germline CDR1 reads SNHLY; CDR2 reads FYNNEI. Trimming pared 7 bases from V and 7 bases from J, leaving 13 bases between. This CDR3 is built from 12 residues. The CDR3: CASIRFRGGYTF. The CDR3 DNA reads TGTGCCAGCATTAGATTTCGGGGTGGCTACACCTTC.